This TCR beta chain was retrieved from a study of cytomegalovirus exposure and HLA in healthy donors. The PCR made use of 60 Vbeta and 13 Jbeta primers. Profiling relied on immunoSEQ multiplex PCR, and the TCRdb table lists in-frame clones only, not all of them. Among some 200,000 clones, about two thirds were seen once, and the ten largest hold 2.6%. The V end lost 2 bases, the J end lost 8 bases, and 9 bases lay between the germline ends. CDR3 length equals 12 residues. Germline V gives CDR1 SEHNR, CDR2 FQNEAQ (reference sequence). V gene TRBV7-9 combines with J gene TRBJ1-2; D is uncertain. The sequenced sample consisted of PBMCs. The TCR comes from a man in his forties in good health and CMV-seropositive. This CDR3 is CASSLTDLGYTF. CDR3 sequence (DNA): TGTGCCAGCAGCTTAACGGACTTGGGCTACACCTTC.